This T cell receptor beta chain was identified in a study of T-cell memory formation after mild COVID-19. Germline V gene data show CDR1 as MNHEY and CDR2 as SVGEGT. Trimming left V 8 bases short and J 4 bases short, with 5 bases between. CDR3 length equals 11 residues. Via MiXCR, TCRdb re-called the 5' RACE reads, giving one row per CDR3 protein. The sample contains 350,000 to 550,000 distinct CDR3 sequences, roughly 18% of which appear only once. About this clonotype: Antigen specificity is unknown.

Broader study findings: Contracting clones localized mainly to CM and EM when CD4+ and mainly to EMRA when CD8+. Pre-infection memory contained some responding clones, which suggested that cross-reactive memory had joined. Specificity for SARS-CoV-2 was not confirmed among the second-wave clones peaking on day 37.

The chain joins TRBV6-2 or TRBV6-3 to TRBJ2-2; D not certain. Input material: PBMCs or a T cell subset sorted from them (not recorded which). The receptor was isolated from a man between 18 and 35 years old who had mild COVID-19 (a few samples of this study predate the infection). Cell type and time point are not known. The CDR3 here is CASCGTGELFF. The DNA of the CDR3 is TGTGCCAGCTGCGGCACCGGGGAGCTGTTTTTT.